The 13 T cell receptor beta chains listed next were all sequenced from one sample in a study of T-cell reconstitution after alpha-beta-depleted transplantation in children (dated by TCRdb to 2016 to 2018). The treatment or condition tag for this specimen amounts to: allogeneic hematopoietic cell transplantation with graft depleted of TCRalphabeta T cells and CD19 B cells. The protocol used for the library was PCR. The sample was run on an Illumina HiSeq 2500. Molecular barcoding was employed in the preparation of TCR libraries, with unique molecular identifiers being used to normalize TCRbeta repertoire quantification. The public sequencing data were trimmed at Q25 with fastp and processed into clonotypes with MiXCR by TCRdb, which kept only in-frame beta chains. Rows with a matching CDR3 protein are joined into one entry that keeps the most common DNA and genes. In this sample the table shows 150,000 to 250,000 distinct CDR3 sequences, about 6% of which occur a single time. Of the sample, under 5% is held by the ten largest clones.

The sample was PBMCs, taken before TCRalphabeta/CD19-depleted stem cell transplant. These receptors were collected from a girl less than two years old with combined immunodeficiency, due to receive a stem cell transplant.

This clonotype was seen many times. This chain uses TRBV4-1 with TRBJ2-3; D possibly corresponds to TRBD2 (6 bases). This CDR3 spans 15 amino acids. V lost 8 bases and J lost 1, with 16 bases in between. From germline, CDR1 is MGHRA and CDR2 YSYEKL. The CDR3 region is CASRTTALGTDTQYF. CDR3 in DNA: TGCGCCAGCCGGACTACAGCACTTGGCACAGATACGCAGTATTTT.

The table lists this clonotype with many counts. In DNA form, the CDR3 reads TGCGCCAGCAGCCAAGATATCCTAGCGGGGGAAACAGATACGCAGTATTTT. This encodes CASSQDILAGETDTQYF. This chain uses TRBV4-3 with TRBJ2-3, with 10 nucleotides matching TRBD2. There are 17 residues in the CDR3. Germline lookup yields CDR1 LGHNA and CDR2 YSLEER. V shed 0 bases, J shed 3 bases, and the junction held 6 bases outside the gene matches.

This clonotype was counted many times. The V call is TRBV7-6, the J call TRBJ2-2; the D gene could be TRBD1 or TRBD2 (6 bases each). Trimming removed 5 bases at V and 2 bases at J, with 15 bases between. This CDR3 is 16 amino acids long. Germline CDR1 and CDR2: SGHVS and FNYEAQ. CDR3 loop: CASSLGGGANTGELFF. The DNA of the CDR3 is TGTGCCAGCAGCCTTGGGGGCGGGGCTAACACCGGGGAGCTGTTTTTT.

This clonotype has a count of ten or more. The chain recombines TRBV5-4 with TRBJ2-1; D remains ambiguous. Between the trimmed V and J ends, which lost 4 bases and 5 bases, there was a span of 10 bases. CDR1 and CDR2 (germline): SGHNT, YYREEE (reference sequence). CDR3 length: 13 amino acids. CDR3 sequence (DNA): TGTGCCAGCAGCCTATCCGATAACAATGAGCAGTTCTTC. It specifies CASSLSDNNEQFF.

For this clonotype: One junction end disagrees with the germline gene, perhaps due to a read error. In DNA, the CDR3 is TGTGCCATCAGCCCCGGGATGTCTTTTAATGAGCAGTTCTTC. Encoded protein: CAISPGMSFNEQFF. The chain combines TRBV5-6 with TRBJ2-1; D possibly corresponds to TRBD2 (5 bases). CDR3 length: 14 residues. The germline V gene encodes CDR1 SGHDT and CDR2 YYEEEE.

This clonotype came up many times. This chain connects TRBV20-1 to TRBJ2-7; 7 nucleotides align to TRBD2. J was trimmed by 2 bases and V by 5 bases; bases with no gene match: 9. Germline CDR1 and CDR2: DFQATT and SNEGSKA (reference sequence). The CDR3 is made up of 14 amino acids. The CDR3 region is CSAVRGGFPYEQYF. CDR3 bases: TGCAGTGCTGTCCGGGGAGGGTTTCCCTACGAGCAGTACTTC.

This clonotype was counted ten times or more. The genes are TRBV4-1 and TRBJ1-3; no clear D gene. Germline CDR1 reads MGHRA; CDR2 reads YSYEKL. This CDR3 comprises 15 residues. The ends were cut back, 6 bases at V and 0 bases at J, with 12 bases in the middle. The CDR3 here is CASRENAGSGNTIYF. CDR3 DNA: TGCGCCAGCAGAGAGAACGCCGGCTCTGGAAACACCATATATTTT.

This clonotype was counted many times. V is TRBV5-1 and J is TRBJ1-1; D remains ambiguous. The length of the CDR3 is 13 residues. Trimming shortened V by 3 bases and J by 11 bases, and 17 bases separated the two germline ends. The germline V gene encodes CDR1 SGHRS and CDR2 YFSETQ. This CDR3 reads CASSSLEGVLAFF. Written as DNA, the CDR3 is TGCGCCAGCAGCTCTCTGGAGGGCGTCCTCGCTTTCTTT. Together with reference TRBV5-1 and TRBJ1-1, the CDR3 gives the full variable domain: KAGVTQTPRYLIKTRGQQVTLSCSPISGHRSVSWYQQTPGQGLQFLFEYFSETQRNKGNFPGRFSGRQFSNSRSEMNVSTLELGDSALYLCASSSLEGVLAFFGQGTRLTVV.

A word on this clonotype: A read error may explain this, as a much larger clone is one base away. The gene calls are TRBV7-2 and TRBJ2-1; D possibly corresponds to TRBD1 (6 bases). This CDR3 spans 16 amino acids. The germline CDR1 and CDR2 sequences are SGHTA and FQGNSA. The CDR3 loop reads CASSLPSDRRYNELFF. In DNA, the CDR3 is TGTGCCAGCAGCTTACCATCCGACAGGAGGTACAATGAGCTGTTCTTC. The entire variable domain, with the rest obtained from reference TRBV7-2 and TRBJ2-1, is as follows: GAGVSQSPSNKVTEKGKDVELRCDPISGHTALYWYRQSLGQGLEFLIYFQGNSAPDKSGLPSDRFSAERTGGSVSTLTIQRTQQEDSAVYLCASSLPSDRRYNELFFGPGTRLTVL.

The table lists this clonotype with many counts. The V and J genes are TRBV28 and TRBJ2-3; perhaps D is TRBD1 or TRBD2 (5 bases each). CDR3 length: 16 residues. The germline gives CDR1 MDHEN, CDR2 SYDVKM. V lost 4 bases to trimming and J lost 3 bases, with 17 bases between them. CDR3: CASSSPSGSGTDTQYF. DNA of the CDR3: TGTGCCAGCAGTTCCCCGTCGGGATCAGGGACAGATACGCAGTATTTT.

The sample holds many counts of this clonotype. J is TRBJ1-1 and V is TRBV2; D not resolved. The CDR3 length is 13 residues. CDR1 is SNHLY, CDR2 FYNNEI, per germline. The ends were cut back, 6 bases at V and 0 bases at J, with 8 bases in the middle. The CDR3 sequence is CASRVTLNTEAFF. The DNA for the CDR3 is TGTGCCAGCAGGGTGACACTGAACACTGAAGCTTTCTTT.

This clonotype was counted ten times or more. The V call is TRBV28, the J call TRBJ2-3; unclear D gene. This CDR3 comprises 12 residues. Trimming pared 4 bases from V and 2 bases from J, leaving 4 bases between. Germline CDR1 is MDHEN and CDR2 is SYDVKM. The CDR3 DNA reads as TGTGCCAGCAGTTCTTTCACAGATACGCAGTATTTT. Its translation: CASSSFTDTQYF.

This clonotype was recorded many times. The chain links TRBV7-9 to TRBJ2-2, with 9 bases lining up with TRBD2. J lost 3 bases, V lost 4 bases, and 9 bases had no gene match. Germline CDR1 SEHNR, CDR2 FQNEAQ (reference sequence). The CDR3 spans 17 residues. The CDR3 nucleotides read TGTGCCAGCAGCTCCACTAGCGGGCATAGTTACACCGGGGAGCTGTTTTTT. Amino acids: CASSSTSGHSYTGELFF. The full variable domain, completed using reference TRBV7-9 and TRBJ2-2, is DTGVSQNPRHKITKRGQNVTFRCDPISEHNRLYWYRQTLGQGPEFLTYFQNEAQLEKSRLLSDRFSAERPKGSFSTLEIQRTEQGDSAMYLCASSSTSGHSYTGELFFGEGSRLTVL.